These 16 T cell receptor beta chains share one sample of origin, sequenced in a study (dated by TCRdb to the mid-2010s). The library came from 5' RACE. These reads were obtained on an Illumina MiSeq. Through fastp at Q25 and MiXCR, TCRdb rebuilt clones from the public reads, retaining in-frame beta chains. Every CDR3 protein is listed once, alongside the most common genes and DNA of its rows. A total of around 55,000 distinct CDR3 sequences appear in this sample, less than 25% of them only once. The ten largest clones add up to 2.5% to 3.5% of the sample. Tregs were isolated as CD4+CD25+CD127-/low cells. The sample comprised tumor-infiltrating Tregs sorted from the breast tumor. The origin of the receptors is a female donor with breast cancer.

The chain employs TRBV5-1 and TRBJ2-1, with TRBD2 identical over 13 bases. J lost 4 bases, V lost 4 bases, and 2 bases had no gene match. This CDR3 contains 15 residues. Per the germline V gene, CDR1 is SGHRS and CDR2 is YFSETQ. CDR3 residues: CASSLTSGRYNEQFF. CDR3 nucleotide sequence: TGCGCCAGCAGCCTGACTAGCGGGAGGTACAATGAGCAGTTCTTC.

The chain is built from TRBV10-3 and TRBJ1-1, with D uncertain. This CDR3 is built from 13 residues. The germline V and J ends were trimmed by 8 bases and 3 bases, with 13 bases remaining between them. Germline V gene data show CDR1 as ENHRY and CDR2 as SYGVKD. The CDR3 DNA reads TGTGCCATCTCCTCGTCCCGGGACACTGAAGCTTTCTTT. Protein product: CAISSSRDTEAFF.

This clonotype was recorded at least ten times. The rearrangement uses TRBV20-1 and TRBJ2-3, with TRBD2 as a possible D gene (5 bases). Germline values: CDR1 DFQATT, CDR2 SNEGSKA (reference sequence). The CDR3 loop spans 14 amino acids. V gave up 5 bases and J gave up 0 bases, with 12 bases separating them. The CDR3 nucleotides read TGCAGTGCTCAGGACTCGACTAGCACAGATACGCAGTATTTT. It translates to CSAQDSTSTDTQYF.

This clonotype was observed many times. The V gene is TRBV7-8, the J gene TRBJ2-6; tentatively, D is TRBD1 (5 bases). Germline loops: CDR1 SGHVS, CDR2 FQNEAQ. V lost 3 bases and J 2 bases, leaving 8 bases between the germline ends. The CDR3 has 15 residues. CDR3 sequence (DNA): TGTGCCAGCAGCTTTCAGGGTGCTGGGGCCAACGTCCTGACTTTC. Protein: CASSFQGAGANVLTF. The full variable domain, with the rest looked up from reference TRBV7-8 and TRBJ2-6, is GAGVSQSPRYKVAKRGQDVALRCDPISGHVSLFWYQQALGQGPEFLTYFQNEAQLDKSGLPSDRFFAERPEGSVSTLKIQRTQQEDSAVYLCASSFQGAGANVLTFGAGSRLTVL.

J is TRBJ1-3 and V is TRBV5-1, with D possibly matching TRBD1 (5 bases). Per the germline V gene, CDR1 is SGHRS and CDR2 is YFSETQ. Trimming pared 5 bases from V and 0 bases from J, leaving 15 bases between. The CDR3 spans 16 residues. The CDR3 loop reads CASSSQGADSGNTIYF. Written as DNA, the CDR3 is TGCGCCAGCAGTTCCCAAGGGGCCGACTCTGGAAACACCATATATTTT.

This chain links TRBV4-1 with TRBJ1-1; 7 nucleotides match TRBD1. This CDR3 spans 14 amino acids. Per the germline V gene, CDR1 is MGHRA and CDR2 is YSYEKL. With 7 bases clipped from V and 1 base from J, the junction kept 6 bases outside the gene matches. CDR3 in amino acids: CASTGRQGNTEAFF. The CDR3 DNA sequence: TGCGCCAGCACCGGTAGACAGGGGAACACTGAAGCTTTCTTT.

A few counts support this clonotype. The chain is built from TRBV20-1 and TRBJ1-5; 7 positions match TRBD1. The junction had 11 bases not matched to a gene; V was cut back by 5 bases and J by 4 bases. The CDR3 loop spans 15 amino acids. Germline loops: CDR1 DFQATT, CDR2 SNEGSKA (reference sequence). The CDR3 region is CSAPSRDRPNQPQHF. CDR3 DNA sequence: TGCAGTGCTCCCTCCCGGGACAGACCAAATCAGCCCCAGCATTTT.

This clonotype was counted between two and nine times. The rearrangement links TRBV7-2 to TRBJ1-4, with D possibly matching TRBD1 (6 bases). The CDR3 spans 16 residues. The germline V and J ends were trimmed by 0 bases and 8 bases, with 16 bases remaining between them. Germline loops: CDR1 SGHTA, CDR2 FQGNSA. CDR3 residues: CASSLAVGGRGEKLFF. The CDR3 DNA reads as TGTGCCAGCAGCTTAGCTGTCGGGGGGCGAGGGGAAAAACTGTTTTTT.

The chain is built from TRBV6-5 and TRBJ2-5, with 11 bases fitting TRBD2. Germline CDR1 is MNHEY and CDR2 is SVGAGI. The J segment lost 1 base and the V segment lost 5 bases, leaving 6 bases of the junction unmatched. The length of the CDR3 is 16 residues. The chain's CDR3 is CASSNSGRVFQETQYF. As DNA, the CDR3 is TGTGCCAGCAGTAATAGCGGGAGGGTTTTCCAAGAGACCCAGTACTTC.

On this clonotype: A clone one base away is much larger, so this may be a read error. This chain links TRBV5-1 with TRBJ1-1, with 7 bases lining up with TRBD1. The CDR3 totals 15 residues. Germline V gene data show CDR1 as SGHRS and CDR2 as YFSETQ. CDR3 sequence: CASSPQGVLNTGAFF. CDR3 sequence (DNA): TGCGCCAGCAGCCCTCAGGGGGTTTTGAACACTGGAGCTTTCTTT.

This clonotype was observed a handful of times. The chain is built from TRBV7-2 and TRBJ2-4, with 9 bases aligning to TRBD1. Germline V gene lookup returns CDR1 SGHTA and CDR2 FQGNSA. The CDR3 runs 18 residues. After removal of 4 bases from V and 1 base from J, the junction contained 11 bases not matched to a gene. The CDR3 DNA sequence: TGTGCCAGCAGCTGGGACAGGGTCCCCGGGGCGGCCAAAAACATTCAGTACTTC. Protein: CASSWDRVPGAAKNIQYF.

In this sample, this clonotype turned up a few times. The chain employs TRBV12-3 or TRBV12-4 and TRBJ2-2; 7 nucleotides agree with TRBD1. The ends lost 3 bases at V and 6 bases at J; junction bases unmatched: 7. The CDR3 has 15 residues. In DNA form, the CDR3 reads TGTGCCAGCAGTTTTAACAGGGGAGATCCCGGGGAGCTGTTTTTT. Its protein product is CASSFNRGDPGELFF.

The chain is built from TRBV28 and TRBJ1-1; D is possibly TRBD1 (5 bases). CDR3 length equals 14 residues. The germline V and J ends were trimmed by 10 bases and 6 bases, with 21 bases remaining between them. The V gene's germline CDR1 is MDHEN and CDR2 SYDVKM. The CDR3 sequence is CAIERGFAWAEAFF. CDR3 DNA sequence: TGTGCCATCGAAAGGGGTTTCGCGTGGGCTGAAGCTTTCTTT.

This clonotype has just a few counts. The gene calls are TRBV5-1 and TRBJ1-1; D gene uncertain. Germline CDR1 is SGHRS and CDR2 is YFSETQ. CDR3 size: 15 residues. V shed 3 bases and J shed 4 bases, with 16 bases lying between them. The CDR3 sequence: CASSSGPTEGTEAFF. CDR3 DNA sequence: TGCGCCAGCAGCTCCGGGCCAACGGAAGGCACTGAAGCTTTCTTT.

With respect to this clonotype: One junction end does not reproduce the germline sequence, and a read error may be involved. V gene TRBV29-1 combines with J gene TRBJ2-1; 9 bases match TRBD2. Germline CDR1 reads SQVTM; CDR2 reads ANQGSEA. CDR3 length: 14 amino acids. The CDR3 DNA sequence: TGCAGCGCTGCCCTTCTAGCGGGGTACAATGAGCAGTGCTTC. It translates to CSAALLAGYNEQCF.

This clonotype was found many times. The chain employs TRBV5-1 and TRBJ1-1; D ambiguous. V lost 3 bases to trimming and J lost 1 base, with 16 bases between them. This CDR3 spans 16 amino acids. Germline CDR1 and CDR2: SGHRS and YFSETQ. The CDR3 sequence: CASSSQTGRTNTEAFF. The CDR3 DNA follows: TGCGCCAGCAGCTCCCAAACCGGACGGACGAACACTGAAGCTTTCTTT. The full variable domain, in which reference TRBV5-1 and TRBJ1-1 provide the parts outside the CDR3, is KAGVTQTPRYLIKTRGQQVTLSCSPISGHRSVSWYQQTPGQGLQFLFEYFSETQRNKGNFPGRFSGRQFSNSRSEMNVSTLELGDSALYLCASSSQTGRTNTEAFFGQGTRLTVV.